The 9 T cell receptor beta chains presented below share a single source sample, sequenced in a study listed by TCRdb under 2016. Libraries were prepared through RT-PCR. The reads were generated on an Illumina MiSeq. TCRdb passed the public sequencing reads through fastp at Q25 and MiXCR, retaining productive beta sequences. Rows matching on CDR3 protein sequence are summarized as one entry with the most common DNA and genes. The sample yields 650,000 to 800,000 distinct CDR3 sequences; 14% were counted once. The ten top clones hold roughly 3.9% of the sample. Sequencing was done on a sample of memory CD4+ T cells from blood. All receptors derive from a female donor in good health, serving as a healthy control.

This clonotype was detected ten times or more. V gene TRBV29-1 combines with J gene TRBJ1-2, with a weak D call TRBD1 (5 bases). Germline CDR1 SQVTM, CDR2 ANQGSEA. This CDR3 comprises 15 residues. Trimming took 7 bases from V and 0 from J, leaving 18 bases between them. This CDR3 is CSAKPRDSANYGYTF. For the CDR3, the DNA is TGCAGCGCGAAGCCTCGGGACTCAGCTAACTATGGCTACACCTTC. Supplemented by reference TRBV29-1 and TRBJ1-2, the full variable domain reads SAVISQKPSRDICQRGTSLTIQCQVDSQVTMMFWYRQQPGQSLTLIATANQGSEATYESGFVIDKFPISRPNLTFSTLTVSNMSPEDSSIYLCSAKPRDSANYGYTFGSGTRLTVV.

This clonotype was observed a few times. V usage is TRBV4-3 and J usage is TRBJ2-7; no clear D gene. Trimming took off 4 bases at V and 4 bases at J, with 17 bases between the two ends. CDR1 is LGHNA, CDR2 YSLEER, per germline. This CDR3 has 15 residues. The CDR3, as DNA: TGCGCCAGCAGCCCTCGTATGGACGGTAGATACGAGCAGTACTTC. Amino acid sequence: CASSPRMDGRYEQYF.

This chain connects TRBV12-3 or TRBV12-4 to TRBJ1-4; D might be TRBD1 (5 bases). The CDR3 consists of 15 residues. V lost 5 bases and J lost 8, with 18 bases in between. The CDR3 coding sequence is TGTGCCAGCAGTCTGGCCGTATTGGGGACGGAAAAACTGTTTTTT. This encodes CASSLAVLGTEKLFF.

This clonotype turned up a few times. The V call is TRBV20-1, the J call TRBJ1-4; D is uncertain. The V end lost 6 bases, the J end lost 6 bases, and 14 bases lay between the germline ends. CDR1 DFQATT and CDR2 SNEGSKA come from the germline V gene (reference sequence). The CDR3 loop spans 13 amino acids. CDR3 in DNA: TGCAGTGCCAGACCTGGGTTGGATGAAAAACTGTTTTTT. Protein sequence: CSARPGLDEKLFF.

CDR3 loop: CASSLTVSYEQYF. The DNA of the CDR3 is TGTGCCAGCAGTCTGACAGTCTCCTACGAGCAGTACTTC. The rearrangement joins TRBV27 to TRBJ2-7; tentatively, D is TRBD1 (5 bases). The germline gives CDR1 MNHEY, CDR2 SMNVEV (reference sequence). This CDR3 spans 13 amino acids. Trimming removed 5 bases from V and 0 bases from J, with 8 bases in between.

The chain has TRBV18 and TRBJ2-1; D is perhaps TRBD2 (6 bases). The length of the CDR3 is 13 residues. Per germline, CDR1 KGHSH and CDR2 LQKENI. V lost 3 bases and J 9 bases, leaving 12 bases between the germline ends. The CDR3 loop is CASSPSGVGEQFF. The DNA of the CDR3 is TGTGCCAGCTCACCCTCGGGAGTCGGTGAGCAGTTCTTC. The whole variable domain, filled in from reference TRBV18 and TRBJ2-1, reads NAGVMQNPRHLVRRRGQEARLRCSPMKGHSHVYWYRQLPEEGLKFMVYLQKENIIDESGMPKERFSAEFPKEGPSILRIQQVVRGDSAAYFCASSPSGVGEQFFGPGTRLTVL.

V is TRBV10-2 and J is TRBJ1-5; no definite D call. CDR3 length: 12 residues. The V end was cut by 2 bases, the J end by 7 bases, with 6 bases between. Germline V CDR1 and CDR2: WSHSY, SAAADI. The CDR3 DNA is TGCGCCAGCAGTGAGCTTCAACAGCCCCAGCATTTT. Its translation: CASSELQQPQHF.

The J gene is TRBJ2-2, the V gene TRBV11-2; D is unresolved. This CDR3 has 14 amino acids. Germline V gene data show CDR1 as SGHAT and CDR2 as FQNNGV. V gave up 5 bases and J gave up 4 bases, with 11 bases separating them. CDR3 residues: CASSPSSSTGELFF. The CDR3 region has the DNA TGTGCCAGCAGCCCAAGTTCTAGCACCGGGGAGCTGTTTTTT.

CDR3 sequence (DNA): TGCAGTGCTAGAGATCGCCATCTCAATCAGCCCCAGCATTTT. Amino acids: CSARDRHLNQPQHF. The V gene is TRBV20-1, the J gene TRBJ1-5; D is uncertain. The germline V and J ends were trimmed by 0 bases and 3 bases, with 9 bases remaining between them. The CDR3 contains 14 residues. The V gene's germline CDR1 is DFQATT and CDR2 SNEGSKA (reference sequence).